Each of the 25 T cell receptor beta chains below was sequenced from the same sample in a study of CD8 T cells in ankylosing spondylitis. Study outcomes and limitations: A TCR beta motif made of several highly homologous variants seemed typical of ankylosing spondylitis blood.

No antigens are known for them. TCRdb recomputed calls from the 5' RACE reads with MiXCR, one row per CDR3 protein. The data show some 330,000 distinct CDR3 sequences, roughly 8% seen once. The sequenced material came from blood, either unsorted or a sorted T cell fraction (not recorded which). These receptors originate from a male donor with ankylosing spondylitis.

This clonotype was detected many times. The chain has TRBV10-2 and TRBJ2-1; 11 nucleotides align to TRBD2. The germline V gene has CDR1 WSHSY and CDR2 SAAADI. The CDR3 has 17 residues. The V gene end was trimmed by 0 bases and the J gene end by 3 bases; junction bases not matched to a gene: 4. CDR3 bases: TGCGCCAGCAGTGAGTCCACAGGACTAGCGGGCTACAATGAGCAGTTCTTC. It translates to CASSESTGLAGYNEQFF.

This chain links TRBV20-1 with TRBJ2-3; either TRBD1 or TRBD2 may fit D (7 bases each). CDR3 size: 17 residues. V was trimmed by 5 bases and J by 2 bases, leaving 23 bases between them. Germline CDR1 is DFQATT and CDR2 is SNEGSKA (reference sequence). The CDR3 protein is CSAGGGPGQIPTDTQYF. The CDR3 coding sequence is TGCAGTGCTGGGGGGGGACCGGGACAGATTCCCACAGATACGCAGTATTTT.

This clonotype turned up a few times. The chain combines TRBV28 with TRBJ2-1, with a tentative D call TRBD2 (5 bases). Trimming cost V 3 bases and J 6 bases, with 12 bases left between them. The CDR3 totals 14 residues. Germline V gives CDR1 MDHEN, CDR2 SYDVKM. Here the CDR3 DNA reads TGTGCCAGCAGTTTCCGAGGGAGTAGCAATGAGCAGTTCTTC. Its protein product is CASSFRGSSNEQFF.

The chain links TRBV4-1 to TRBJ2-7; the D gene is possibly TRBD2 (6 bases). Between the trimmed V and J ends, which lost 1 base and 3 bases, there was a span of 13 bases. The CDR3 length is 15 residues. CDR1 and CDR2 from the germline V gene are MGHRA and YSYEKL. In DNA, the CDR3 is TGCGCCAGCAGCCAAGTACCGGGACTGAACTACGAGCAGTACTTC. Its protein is CASSQVPGLNYEQYF.

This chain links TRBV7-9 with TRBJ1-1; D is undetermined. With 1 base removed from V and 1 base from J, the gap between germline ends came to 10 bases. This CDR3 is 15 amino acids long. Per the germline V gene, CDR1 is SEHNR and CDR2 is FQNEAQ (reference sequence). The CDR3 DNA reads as TGTGCCAGCAGCTTAGACCGGACGGAGAACACTGAAGCTTTCTTT. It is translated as CASSLDRTENTEAFF.

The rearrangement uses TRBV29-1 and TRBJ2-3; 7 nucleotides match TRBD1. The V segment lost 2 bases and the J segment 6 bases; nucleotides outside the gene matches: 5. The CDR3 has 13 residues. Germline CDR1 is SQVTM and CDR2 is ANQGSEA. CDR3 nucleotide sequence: TGCAGCGTTGAAAGGGGGCGAGGTGATACGCAGTATTTT. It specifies CSVERGRGDTQYF.

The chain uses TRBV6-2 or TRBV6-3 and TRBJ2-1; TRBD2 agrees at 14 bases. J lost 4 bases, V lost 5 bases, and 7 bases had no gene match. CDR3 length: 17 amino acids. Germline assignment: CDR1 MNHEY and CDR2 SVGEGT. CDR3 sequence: CASSGTSGGGGYNEQFF. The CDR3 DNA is TGTGCCAGCAGTGGGACTAGCGGGGGTGGGGGTTACAATGAGCAGTTCTTC.

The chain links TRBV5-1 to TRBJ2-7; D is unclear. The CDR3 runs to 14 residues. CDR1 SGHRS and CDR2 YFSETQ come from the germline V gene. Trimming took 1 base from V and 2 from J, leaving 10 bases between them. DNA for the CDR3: TGCGCCAGCAGCTTGACACCTCAAGCCTACGAGCAGTACTTC. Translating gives CASSLTPQAYEQYF.

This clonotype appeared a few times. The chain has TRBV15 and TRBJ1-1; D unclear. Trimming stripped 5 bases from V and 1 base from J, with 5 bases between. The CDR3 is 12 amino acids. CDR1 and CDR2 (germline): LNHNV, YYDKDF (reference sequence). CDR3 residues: CATSGPNTEAFF. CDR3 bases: TGTGCCACCAGCGGGCCGAACACTGAAGCTTTCTTT. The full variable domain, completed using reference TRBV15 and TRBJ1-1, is DAMVIQNPRYQVTQFGKPVTLSCSQTLNHNVMYWYQQKSSQAPKLLFHYYDKDFNNEADTPDNFQSRRPNTSFCFLDIRSPGLGDTAMYLCATSGPNTEAFFGQGTRLTVV.

CDR3 sequence reads: CASSRGNRQADTQYF. The CDR3 DNA is TGCGCCAGCAGCCGAGGAAACCGACAGGCGGATACGCAGTATTTT. The chain employs TRBV5-1 and TRBJ2-3; D perhaps matches TRBD1 (6 bases). Germline values: CDR1 SGHRS, CDR2 YFSETQ. V dropped 4 bases and J dropped 6 bases, with 18 bases sitting between them. The CDR3 is made up of 15 amino acids.

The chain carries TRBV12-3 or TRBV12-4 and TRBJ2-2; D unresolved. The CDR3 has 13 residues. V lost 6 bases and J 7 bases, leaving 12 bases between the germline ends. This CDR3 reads CASSPLGIGELFF. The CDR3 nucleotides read TGTGCCAGCAGCCCCTTGGGGATCGGGGAGCTGTTTTTT.

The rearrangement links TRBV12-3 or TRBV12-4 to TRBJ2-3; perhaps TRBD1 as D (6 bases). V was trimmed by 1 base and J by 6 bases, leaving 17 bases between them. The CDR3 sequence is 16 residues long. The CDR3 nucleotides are TGTGCCAGCAGTTTAGAGGCAGGGGATGTTTTTGATACGCAGTATTTT. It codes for CASSLEAGDVFDTQYF.

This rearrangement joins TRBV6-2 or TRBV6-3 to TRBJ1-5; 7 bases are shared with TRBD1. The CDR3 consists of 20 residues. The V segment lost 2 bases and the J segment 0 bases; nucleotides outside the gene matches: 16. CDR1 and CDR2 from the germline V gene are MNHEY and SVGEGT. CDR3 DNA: TGTGCCAGCAGTTACCCCCTCGGGGCAGGGGGTGGTTATAGCAATCAGCCCCAGCATTTT. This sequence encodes CASSYPLGAGGGYSNQPQHF.

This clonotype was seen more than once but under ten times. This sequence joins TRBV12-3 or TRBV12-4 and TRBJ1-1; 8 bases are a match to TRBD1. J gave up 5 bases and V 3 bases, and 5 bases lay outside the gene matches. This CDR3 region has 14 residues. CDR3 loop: CASSFQGAGTEAFF. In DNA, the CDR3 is TGTGCCAGCAGTTTCCAGGGGGCAGGTACTGAAGCTTTCTTT.

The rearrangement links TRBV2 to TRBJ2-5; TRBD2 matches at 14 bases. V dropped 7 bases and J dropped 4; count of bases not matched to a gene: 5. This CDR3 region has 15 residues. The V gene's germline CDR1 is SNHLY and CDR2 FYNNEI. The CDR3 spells CASTPGLAGVETQYF. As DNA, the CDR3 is TGTGCCAGCACTCCGGGACTAGCGGGAGTAGAGACCCAGTACTTC.

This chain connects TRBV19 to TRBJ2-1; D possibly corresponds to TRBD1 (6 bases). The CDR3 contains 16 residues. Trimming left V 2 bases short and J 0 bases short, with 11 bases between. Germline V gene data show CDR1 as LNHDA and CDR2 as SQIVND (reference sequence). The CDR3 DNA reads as TGTGCCAGTAGTATAAGGGGGTCCCTCTCCTACAATGAGCAGTTCTTC. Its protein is CASSIRGSLSYNEQFF.

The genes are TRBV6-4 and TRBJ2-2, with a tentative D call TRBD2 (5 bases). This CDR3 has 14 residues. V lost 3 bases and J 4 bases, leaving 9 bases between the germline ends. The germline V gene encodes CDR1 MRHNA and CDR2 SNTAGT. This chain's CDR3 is CASSEGLFTGELFF. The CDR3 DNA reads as TGTGCCAGCAGTGAAGGACTGTTCACCGGGGAGCTGTTTTTT.

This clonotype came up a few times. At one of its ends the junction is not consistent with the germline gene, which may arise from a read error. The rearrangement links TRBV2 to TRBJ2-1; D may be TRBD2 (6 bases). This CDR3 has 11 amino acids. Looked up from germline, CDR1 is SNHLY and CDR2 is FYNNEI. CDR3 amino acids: CASSEGLAVFF. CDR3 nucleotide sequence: TGTGCCAGCAGCGAAGGATTAGCGGTTTTCTTC.

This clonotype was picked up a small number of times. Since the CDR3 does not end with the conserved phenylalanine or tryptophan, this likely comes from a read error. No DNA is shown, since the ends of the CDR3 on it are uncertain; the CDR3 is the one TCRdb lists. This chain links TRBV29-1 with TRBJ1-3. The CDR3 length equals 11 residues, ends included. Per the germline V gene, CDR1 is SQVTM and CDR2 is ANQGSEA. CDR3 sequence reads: CSVSRRPPRCD.

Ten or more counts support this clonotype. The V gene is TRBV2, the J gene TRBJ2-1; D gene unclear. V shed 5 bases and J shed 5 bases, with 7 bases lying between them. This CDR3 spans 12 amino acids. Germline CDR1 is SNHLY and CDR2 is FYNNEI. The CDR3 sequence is CASSYRDNEQFF. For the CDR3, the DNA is TGTGCCAGCAGTTACAGAGACAATGAGCAGTTCTTC.

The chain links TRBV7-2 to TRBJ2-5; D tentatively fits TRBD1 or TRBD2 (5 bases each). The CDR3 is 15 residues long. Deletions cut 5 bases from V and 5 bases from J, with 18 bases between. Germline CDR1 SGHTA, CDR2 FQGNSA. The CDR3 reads CASSPSWMGPETQYF. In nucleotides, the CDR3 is TGTGCCAGCAGCCCCTCGTGGATGGGACCGGAGACCCAGTACTTC.

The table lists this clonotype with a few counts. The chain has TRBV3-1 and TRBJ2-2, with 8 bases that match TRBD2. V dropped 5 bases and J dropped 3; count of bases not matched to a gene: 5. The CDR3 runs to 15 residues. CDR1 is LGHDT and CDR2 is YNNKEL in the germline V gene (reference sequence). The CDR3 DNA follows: TGTGCCAGCAGCTCAACTAGCGGTCACACCGGGGAGCTGTTTTTT. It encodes CASSSTSGHTGELFF.

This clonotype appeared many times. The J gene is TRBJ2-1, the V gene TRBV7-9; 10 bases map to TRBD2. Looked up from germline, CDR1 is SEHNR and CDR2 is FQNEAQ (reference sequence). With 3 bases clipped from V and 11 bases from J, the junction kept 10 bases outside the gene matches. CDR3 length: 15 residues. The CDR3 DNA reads TGTGCCAGCAGCTTTAGTGGTACTAGCGGGATAAAGCAGTTCTTC. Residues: CASSFSGTSGIKQFF.

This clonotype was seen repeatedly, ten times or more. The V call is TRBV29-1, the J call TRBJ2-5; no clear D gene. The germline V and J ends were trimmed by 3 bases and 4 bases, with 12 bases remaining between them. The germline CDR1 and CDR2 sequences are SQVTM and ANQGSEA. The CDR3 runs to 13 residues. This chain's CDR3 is CSVEGRATETQYF. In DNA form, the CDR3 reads TGCAGCGTTGAGGGTCGGGCAACAGAGACCCAGTACTTC.

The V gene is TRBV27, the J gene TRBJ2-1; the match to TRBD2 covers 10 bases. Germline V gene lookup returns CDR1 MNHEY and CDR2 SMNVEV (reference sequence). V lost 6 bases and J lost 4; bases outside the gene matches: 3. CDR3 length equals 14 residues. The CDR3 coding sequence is TGTGCCAGCAGGAGGACTAGCGGATACAATGAGCAGTTCTTC. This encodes CASRRTSGYNEQFF.